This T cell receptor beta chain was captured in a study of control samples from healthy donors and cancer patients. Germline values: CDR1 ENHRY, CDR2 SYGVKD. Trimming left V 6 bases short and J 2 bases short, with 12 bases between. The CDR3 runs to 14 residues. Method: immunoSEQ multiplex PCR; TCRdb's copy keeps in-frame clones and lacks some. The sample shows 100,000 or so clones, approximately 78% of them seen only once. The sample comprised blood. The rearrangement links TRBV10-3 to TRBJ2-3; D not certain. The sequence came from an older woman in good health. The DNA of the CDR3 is TGTGCCATCAGCGCCTCTACCGTCACAGATACGCAGTATTTT. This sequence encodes CAISASTVTDTQYF.